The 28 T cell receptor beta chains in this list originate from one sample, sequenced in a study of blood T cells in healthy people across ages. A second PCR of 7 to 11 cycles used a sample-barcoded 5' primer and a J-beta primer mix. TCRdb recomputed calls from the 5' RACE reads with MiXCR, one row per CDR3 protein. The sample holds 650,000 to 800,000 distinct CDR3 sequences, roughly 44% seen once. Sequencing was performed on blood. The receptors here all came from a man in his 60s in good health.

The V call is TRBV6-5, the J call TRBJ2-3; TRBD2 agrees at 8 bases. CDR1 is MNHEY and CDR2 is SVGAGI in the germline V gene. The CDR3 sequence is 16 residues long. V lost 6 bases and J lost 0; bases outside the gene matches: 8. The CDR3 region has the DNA TGTGCCAGCAGCCGCTTAAGCGGGAGCAGCACAGATACGCAGTATTTT. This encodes CASSRLSGSSTDTQYF.

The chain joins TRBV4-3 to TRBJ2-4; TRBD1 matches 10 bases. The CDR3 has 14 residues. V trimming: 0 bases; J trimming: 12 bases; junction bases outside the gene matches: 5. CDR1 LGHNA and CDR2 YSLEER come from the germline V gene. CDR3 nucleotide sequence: TGCGCCAGCAGCCAAGAGGGGACAGGGGCTAGTCAGTACTTC. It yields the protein CASSQEGTGASQYF.

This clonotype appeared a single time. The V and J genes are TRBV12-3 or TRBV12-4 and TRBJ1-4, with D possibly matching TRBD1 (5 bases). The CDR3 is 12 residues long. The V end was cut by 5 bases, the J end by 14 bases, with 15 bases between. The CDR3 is CASSNGTLNLFF. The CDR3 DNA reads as TGTGCCAGCAGTAACGGGACCCTTAACCTGTTTTTT.

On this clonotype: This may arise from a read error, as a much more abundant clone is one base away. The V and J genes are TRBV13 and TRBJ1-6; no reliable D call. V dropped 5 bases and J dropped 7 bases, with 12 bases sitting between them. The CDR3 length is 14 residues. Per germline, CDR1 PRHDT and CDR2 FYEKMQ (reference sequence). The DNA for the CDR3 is TGTGCCAGCAGCACTGCAGGTCTGAATTCACCCCTCCACTTT. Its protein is CASSTAGLNSPLHF.

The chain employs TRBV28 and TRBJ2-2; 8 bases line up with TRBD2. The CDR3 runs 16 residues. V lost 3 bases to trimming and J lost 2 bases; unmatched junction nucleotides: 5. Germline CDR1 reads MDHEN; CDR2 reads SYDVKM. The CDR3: CASSFLAGINTGELFF. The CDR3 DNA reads TGTGCCAGCAGTTTCTTAGCGGGGATCAACACCGGGGAGCTGTTTTTT.

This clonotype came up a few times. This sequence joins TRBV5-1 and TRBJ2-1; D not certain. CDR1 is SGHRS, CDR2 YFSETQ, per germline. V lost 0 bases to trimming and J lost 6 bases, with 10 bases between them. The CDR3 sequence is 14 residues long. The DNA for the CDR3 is TGCGCCAGCAGCTTGGAGATAGGGTCCAATGAGCAGTTCTTC. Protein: CASSLEIGSNEQFF.

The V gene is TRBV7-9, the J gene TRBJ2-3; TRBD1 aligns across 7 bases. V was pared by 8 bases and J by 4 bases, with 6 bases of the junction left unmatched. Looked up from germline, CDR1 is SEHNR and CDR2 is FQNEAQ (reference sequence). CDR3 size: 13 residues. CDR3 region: CASYYRGSDTQYF. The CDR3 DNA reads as TGTGCCAGCTACTACAGGGGATCAGATACGCAGTATTTT.

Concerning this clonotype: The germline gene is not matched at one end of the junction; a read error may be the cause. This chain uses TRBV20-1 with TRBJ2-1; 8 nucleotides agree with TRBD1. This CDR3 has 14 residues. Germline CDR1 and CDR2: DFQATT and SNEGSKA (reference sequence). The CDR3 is CGAAGRTGNNEQFF. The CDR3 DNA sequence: TGCGGTGCTGCTGGGAGGACAGGGAATAATGAGCAGTTCTTC.

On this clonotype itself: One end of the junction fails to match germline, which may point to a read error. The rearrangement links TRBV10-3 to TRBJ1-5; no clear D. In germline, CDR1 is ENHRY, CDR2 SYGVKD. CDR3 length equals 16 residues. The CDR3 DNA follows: TGTGCCATCCGTGAGTCCCCGGCGAATAGCAATCAGCCCCAGCATTTT. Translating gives CAIRESPANSNQPQHF.

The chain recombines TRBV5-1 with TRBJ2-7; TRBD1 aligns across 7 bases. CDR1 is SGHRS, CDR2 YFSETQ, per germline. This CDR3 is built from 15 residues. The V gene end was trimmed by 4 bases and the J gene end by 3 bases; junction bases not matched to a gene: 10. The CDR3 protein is CASSRAPGGDYEQYF. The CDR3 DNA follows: TGCGCCAGCAGCCGGGCGCCAGGGGGAGACTACGAGCAGTACTTC. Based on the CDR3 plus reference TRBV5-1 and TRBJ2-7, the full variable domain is KAGVTQTPRYLIKTRGQQVTLSCSPISGHRSVSWYQQTPGQGLQFLFEYFSETQRNKGNFPGRFSGRQFSNSRSEMNVSTLELGDSALYLCASSRAPGGDYEQYFGPGTRLTVT.

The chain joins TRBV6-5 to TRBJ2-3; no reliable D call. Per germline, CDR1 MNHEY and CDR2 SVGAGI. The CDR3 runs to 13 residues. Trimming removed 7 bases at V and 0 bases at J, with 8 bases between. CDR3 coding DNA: TGTGCCAGCAAGGACCTAAGCACAGATACGCAGTATTTT. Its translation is CASKDLSTDTQYF.

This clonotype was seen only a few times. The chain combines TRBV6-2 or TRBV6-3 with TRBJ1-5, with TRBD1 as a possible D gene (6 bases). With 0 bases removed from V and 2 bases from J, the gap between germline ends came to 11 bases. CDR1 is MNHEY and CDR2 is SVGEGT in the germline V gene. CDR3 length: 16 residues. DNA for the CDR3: TGTGCCAGCAGTTACTCGCTACAGGGTGGCAATCAGCCCCAGCATTTT. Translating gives CASSYSLQGGNQPQHF.

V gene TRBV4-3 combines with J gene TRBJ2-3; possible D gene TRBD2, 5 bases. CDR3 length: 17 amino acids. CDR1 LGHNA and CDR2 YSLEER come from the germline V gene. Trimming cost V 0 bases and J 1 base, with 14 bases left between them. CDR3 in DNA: TGCGCCAGCAGCCAAGATCTCCTAGCCGTCCGCACAGATACGCAGTATTTT. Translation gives CASSQDLLAVRTDTQYF.

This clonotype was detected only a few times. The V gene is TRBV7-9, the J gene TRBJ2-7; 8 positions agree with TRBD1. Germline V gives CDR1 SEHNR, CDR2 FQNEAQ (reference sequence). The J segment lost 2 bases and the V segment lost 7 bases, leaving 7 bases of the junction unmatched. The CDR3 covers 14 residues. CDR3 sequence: CASNVQGATYEQYF. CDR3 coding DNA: TGTGCCAGCAACGTGCAGGGGGCGACCTACGAGCAGTACTTC.

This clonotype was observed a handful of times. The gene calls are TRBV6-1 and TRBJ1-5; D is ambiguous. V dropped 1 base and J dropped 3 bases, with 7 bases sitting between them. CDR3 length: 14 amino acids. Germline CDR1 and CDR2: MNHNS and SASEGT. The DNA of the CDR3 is TGTGCCAGCAGTGAAGGGGTCTTCAATCAGCCCCAGCATTTT. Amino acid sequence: CASSEGVFNQPQHF.

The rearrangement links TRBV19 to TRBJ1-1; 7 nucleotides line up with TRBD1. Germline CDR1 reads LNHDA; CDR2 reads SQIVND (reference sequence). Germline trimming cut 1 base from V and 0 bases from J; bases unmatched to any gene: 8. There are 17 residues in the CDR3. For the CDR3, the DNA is TGTGCCAGTAGTATAGGGCAAGACAGGGTTTTGAACACTGAAGCTTTCTTT. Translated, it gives CASSIGQDRVLNTEAFF.

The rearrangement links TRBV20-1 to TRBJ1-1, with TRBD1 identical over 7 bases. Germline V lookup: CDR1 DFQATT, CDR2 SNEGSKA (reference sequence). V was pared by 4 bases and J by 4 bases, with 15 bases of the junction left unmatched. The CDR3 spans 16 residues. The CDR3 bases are TGCAGTGCTATCCCGTCGGGGAGGGGGCGAGGCACTGAAGCTTTCTTT. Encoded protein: CSAIPSGRGRGTEAFF.

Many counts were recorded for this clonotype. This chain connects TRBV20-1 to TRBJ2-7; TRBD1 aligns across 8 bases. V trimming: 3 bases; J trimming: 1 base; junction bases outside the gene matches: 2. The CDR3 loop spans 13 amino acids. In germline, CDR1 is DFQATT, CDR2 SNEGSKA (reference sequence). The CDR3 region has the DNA TGCAGTGCTAGGAGACAGGGGTCCTACGAGCAGTACTTC. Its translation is CSARRQGSYEQYF.

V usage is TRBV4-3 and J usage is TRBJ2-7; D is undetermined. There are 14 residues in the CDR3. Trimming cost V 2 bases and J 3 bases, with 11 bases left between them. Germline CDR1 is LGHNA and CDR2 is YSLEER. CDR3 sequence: CASSQKISHYEQYF. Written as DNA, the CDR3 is TGCGCCAGCAGCCAAAAGATATCCCACTACGAGCAGTACTTC.

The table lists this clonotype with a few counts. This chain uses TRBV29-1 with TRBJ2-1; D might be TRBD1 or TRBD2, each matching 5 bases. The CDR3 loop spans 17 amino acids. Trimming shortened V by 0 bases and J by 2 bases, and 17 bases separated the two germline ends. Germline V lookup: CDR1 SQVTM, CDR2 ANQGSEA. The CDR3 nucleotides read TGCAGCGTTGAAGACCCTTCGTCCGGGGACCCCTACAATGAGCAGTTCTTC. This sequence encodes CSVEDPSSGDPYNEQFF.

The chain's CDR3 is CASSSPDIHAYGYTF. For the CDR3, the DNA is TGTGCCAGCAGTTCTCCGGACATCCATGCCTATGGCTACACCTTC. V gene TRBV6-2 or TRBV6-3 combines with J gene TRBJ1-2; perhaps TRBD1 as D (5 bases). The CDR3 runs to 15 residues. Deletions cut 4 bases from V and 4 bases from J, with 16 bases between. Germline V CDR1 and CDR2: MNHEY, SVGEGT.

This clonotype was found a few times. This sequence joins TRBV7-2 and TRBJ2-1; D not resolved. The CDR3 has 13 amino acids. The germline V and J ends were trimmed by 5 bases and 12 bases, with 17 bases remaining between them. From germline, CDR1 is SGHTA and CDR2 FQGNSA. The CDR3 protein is CASSPETSSSQFF. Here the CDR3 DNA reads TGTGCCAGCAGCCCCGAGACCTCGAGTTCGCAGTTCTTC.

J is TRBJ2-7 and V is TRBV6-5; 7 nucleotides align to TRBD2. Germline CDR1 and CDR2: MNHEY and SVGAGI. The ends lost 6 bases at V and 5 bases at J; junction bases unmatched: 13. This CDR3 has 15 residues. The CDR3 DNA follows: TGTGCCAGCAGAATGTGGGGGGGGAAACGGAACGAGCAGTACTTC. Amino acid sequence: CASRMWGGKRNEQYF.

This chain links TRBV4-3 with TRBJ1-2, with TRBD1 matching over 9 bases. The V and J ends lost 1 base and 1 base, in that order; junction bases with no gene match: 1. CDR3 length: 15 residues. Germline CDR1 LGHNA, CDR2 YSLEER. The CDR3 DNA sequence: TGCGCCAGCAGCCAAGCGACAGGGGGTAACTATGGCTACACCTTC. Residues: CASSQATGGNYGYTF.

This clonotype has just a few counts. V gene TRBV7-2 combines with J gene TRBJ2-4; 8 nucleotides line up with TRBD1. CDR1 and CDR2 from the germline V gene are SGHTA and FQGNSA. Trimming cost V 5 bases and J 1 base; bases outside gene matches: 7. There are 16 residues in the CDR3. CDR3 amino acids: CASSGQGYFAKNIQYF. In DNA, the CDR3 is TGTGCCAGCAGCGGACAGGGTTACTTCGCCAAAAACATTCAGTACTTC.

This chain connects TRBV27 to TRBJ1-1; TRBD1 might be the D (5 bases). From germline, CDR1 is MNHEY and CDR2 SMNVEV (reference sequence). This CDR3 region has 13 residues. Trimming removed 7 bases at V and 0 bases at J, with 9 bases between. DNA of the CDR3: TGTGCCAGCAAGACGGACATGAACACTGAAGCTTTCTTT. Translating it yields CASKTDMNTEAFF.

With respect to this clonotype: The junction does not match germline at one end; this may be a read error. This chain's CDR3 is CASSVGGQSNQLQHF. The CDR3, as DNA: TGTGCCAGCAGCGTAGGGGGACAGAGCAATCAGCTCCAGCATTTT. V is TRBV9 and J is TRBJ1-5; TRBD1 agrees at 7 bases. CDR1 and CDR2 (germline): SGDLS, YYNGEE. The CDR3 extends over 15 amino acids.

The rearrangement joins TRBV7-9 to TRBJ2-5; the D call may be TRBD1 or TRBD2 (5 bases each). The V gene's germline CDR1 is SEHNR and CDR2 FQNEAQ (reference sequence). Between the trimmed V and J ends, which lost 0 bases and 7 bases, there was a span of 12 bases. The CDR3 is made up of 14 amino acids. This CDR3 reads CASSLALGVATQYF. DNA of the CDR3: TGTGCCAGCAGCTTAGCTTTGGGGGTGGCGACCCAGTACTTC.